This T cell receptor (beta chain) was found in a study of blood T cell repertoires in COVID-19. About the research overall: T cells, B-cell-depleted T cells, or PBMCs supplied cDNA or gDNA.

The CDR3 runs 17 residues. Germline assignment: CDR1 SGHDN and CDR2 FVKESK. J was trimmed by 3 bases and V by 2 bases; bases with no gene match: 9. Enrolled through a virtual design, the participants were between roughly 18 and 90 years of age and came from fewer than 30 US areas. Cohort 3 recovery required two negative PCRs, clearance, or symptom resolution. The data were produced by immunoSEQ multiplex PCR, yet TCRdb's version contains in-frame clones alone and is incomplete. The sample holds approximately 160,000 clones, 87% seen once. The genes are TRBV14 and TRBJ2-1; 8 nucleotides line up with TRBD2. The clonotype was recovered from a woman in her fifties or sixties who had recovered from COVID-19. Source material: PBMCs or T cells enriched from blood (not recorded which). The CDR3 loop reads CASSQRGLAGIYNEQFF. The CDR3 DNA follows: TGTGCCAGCAGCCAACGGGGGCTAGCGGGTATCTACAATGAGCAGTTCTTC. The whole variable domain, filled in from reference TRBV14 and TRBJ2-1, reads EAGVTQFPSHSVIEKGQTVTLRCDPISGHDNLYWYRRVMGKEIKFLLHFVKESKQDESGMPNNRFLAERTGGTYSTLKVQPAELEDSGVYFCASSQRGLAGIYNEQFFGPGTRLTVL.